The 23 T cell receptor beta chains reported below all come from one sample, sequenced in a study of CD8 T cells in Susac syndrome. It was with random hexamers that about 0.45 to 1 ug RNA was reverse transcribed. TCRdb independently ran MiXCR on the immunoSEQ multiplex PCR reads; one entry per CDR3 protein. Among over 150,000 distinct CDR3 sequences listed, around 94% were seen once. Sequenced sample: CD4+ T cells from PBMCs. These receptors were taken from a human donor with Susac syndrome.

This rearrangement joins TRBV24-1 to TRBJ1-5; TRBD1 is a possible D gene (5 bases). Per the germline V gene, CDR1 is KGHDR and CDR2 is SFDVKD. The CDR3 runs to 16 residues. V gave up 0 bases and J gave up 7 bases, with 15 bases separating them. CDR3 amino acids: CATSDLRAGTKQPQHF. The CDR3 DNA follows: TGTGCCACCAGTGATTTGAGGGCAGGGACCAAACAGCCCCAGCATTTT.

This clonotype was recorded a few times. The DNA for the CDR3 is TGTGCCAGCAGCCCGAACGAACTAGCGGGAGGCTTAGCCAAAAACATTCAGTACTTC. Its protein is CASSPNELAGGLAKNIQYF. This chain uses TRBV3-1 with TRBJ2-4; 12 bases agree with TRBD2. The CDR3 consists of 19 residues. CDR1 and CDR2 (germline): LGHDT, YNNKEL (reference sequence). With V trimmed by 4 bases and J by 0 bases, 10 bases remained unmatched.

This clonotype was seen only once. The chain has TRBV9 and TRBJ2-3; TRBD2 agrees at 9 bases. This CDR3 contains 17 residues. Germline loops: CDR1 SGDLS, CDR2 YYNGEE. V trimming: 0 bases; J trimming: 3 bases; junction bases outside the gene matches: 8. CDR3 loop: CASSVEVRGGHTDTQYF. The DNA of the CDR3 is TGTGCCAGCAGCGTAGAGGTGCGGGGGGGCCATACAGATACGCAGTATTTT.

This clonotype was recorded once. The CDR3 spells CASSSTKGQGTGEQYF. Here the CDR3 DNA reads TGTGCCAGCAGTTCCACTAAGGGACAGGGGACAGGCGAGCAGTACTTC. The V gene is TRBV28, the J gene TRBJ2-7; TRBD1 matches 10 bases. Germline values: CDR1 MDHEN, CDR2 SYDVKM. CDR3 size: 16 residues. V was pared by 4 bases and J by 6 bases, with 12 bases of the junction left unmatched.

The chain combines TRBV7-9 with TRBJ2-7; 10 positions match TRBD2. The germline CDR1 and CDR2 sequences are SEHNR and FQNEAQ (reference sequence). The CDR3 is 14 residues long. The trim removed 4 bases at V and 4 bases at J, leaving 4 bases unmatched. Here the CDR3 DNA reads TGTGCCAGCAGCTGGGGTAGCGGGGGGTACGAGCAGTACTTC. Protein product: CASSWGSGGYEQYF. Supplemented by reference TRBV7-9 and TRBJ2-7, the full variable domain reads DTGVSQNPRHKITKRGQNVTFRCDPISEHNRLYWYRQTLGQGPEFLTYFQNEAQLEKSRLLSDRFSAERPKGSFSTLEIQRTEQGDSAMYLCASSWGSGGYEQYFGPGTRLTVT.

J is TRBJ1-3 and V is TRBV20-1; D unresolved. With 3 bases removed from V and 3 bases from J, the gap between germline ends came to 12 bases. The CDR3 has 14 amino acids. Germline CDR1 reads DFQATT; CDR2 reads SNEGSKA (reference sequence). The CDR3 here is CSAREGVGGNTIYF. In DNA form, the CDR3 reads TGCAGTGCTAGGGAGGGAGTAGGTGGAAACACCATATATTTT.

This rearrangement joins TRBV5-4 to TRBJ2-1, with 8 bases that match TRBD2. The CDR3 has 17 residues. The germline V gene encodes CDR1 SGHNT and CDR2 YYREEE (reference sequence). Trimming at V came to 4 bases and at J to 4 bases, leaving 13 bases not matched to a gene. CDR3 loop: CASSLPIGGGGYNEQFF. CDR3 DNA sequence: TGTGCCAGCAGCCTGCCGATCGGGGGGGGAGGGTACAATGAGCAGTTCTTC.

The sample holds a few counts of this clonotype. The chain carries TRBV12-3 or TRBV12-4 and TRBJ2-6, with D hard to call. The CDR3 is made up of 15 amino acids. V lost 5 bases and J lost 4, with 12 bases in between. The CDR3 reads CASSPPGYGANVLTF. The CDR3, as DNA: TGTGCCAGCAGTCCCCCCGGTTACGGGGCCAACGTCCTGACTTTC.

The chain uses TRBV5-1 and TRBJ2-2, with D possibly matching TRBD2 (6 bases). Trimming left V 3 bases short and J 7 bases short, with 16 bases between. Looked up from germline, CDR1 is SGHRS and CDR2 is YFSETQ. CDR3 length: 15 amino acids. CDR3 sequence (DNA): TGCGCCAGCAGCTCGCGGGGCAGGGCCGGCGGGGAGCTGTTTTTT. Amino acid sequence: CASSSRGRAGGELFF. The entire variable domain, with the rest obtained from reference TRBV5-1 and TRBJ2-2, is as follows: KAGVTQTPRYLIKTRGQQVTLSCSPISGHRSVSWYQQTPGQGLQFLFEYFSETQRNKGNFPGRFSGRQFSNSRSEMNVSTLELGDSALYLCASSSRGRAGGELFFGEGSRLTVL.

The rearrangement uses TRBV20-1 and TRBJ2-7; D unresolved. V was pared by 3 bases and J by 2 bases, with 14 bases between. The CDR3 contains 14 residues. In germline, CDR1 is DFQATT, CDR2 SNEGSKA (reference sequence). CDR3 in DNA: TGCAGTGCTAGTGTCCCAGTACCTCCCTACGAGCAGTACTTC. Residues: CSASVPVPPYEQYF.

This chain links TRBV12-3 or TRBV12-4 with TRBJ1-1; D not certain. V lost 3 bases, J lost 8 bases, and 13 bases lay in between. The length of the CDR3 is 13 residues. CDR3 in amino acids: CASSFKAAREAFF. CDR3 in DNA: TGTGCCAGCAGTTTTAAGGCCGCCAGGGAAGCTTTCTTT.

V usage is TRBV18 and J usage is TRBJ2-6; possibly TRBD1 for D (5 bases). This CDR3 is built from 16 residues. Deletions cut 5 bases from V and 0 bases from J, with 11 bases between. Germline CDR1 and CDR2: KGHSH and LQKENI. The CDR3 is CASSSRQSSGANVLTF. The CDR3 nucleotides read TGTGCCAGCTCATCAAGACAGAGCTCTGGGGCCAACGTCCTGACTTTC.

The rearrangement joins TRBV18 to TRBJ2-1; 9 bases agree with TRBD1. The CDR3 length is 15 residues. The germline V gene encodes CDR1 KGHSH and CDR2 LQKENI. J was trimmed by 7 bases and V by 4 bases; bases with no gene match: 8. The CDR3 reads CASSLVPGQGNEQFF. In nucleotides, the CDR3 is TGTGCCAGCTCACTCGTCCCGGGACAGGGTAATGAGCAGTTCTTC.

The V and J genes are TRBV11-1 and TRBJ1-1; TRBD1 aligns across 7 bases. The CDR3 consists of 13 residues. The ends lost 5 bases at V and 3 bases at J; junction bases unmatched: 3. Per the germline V gene, CDR1 is SGHAT and CDR2 is FQDESV (reference sequence). CDR3 sequence (DNA): TGTGCCAGCAGCACGGACAGGTACACTGAAGCTTTCTTT. It codes for CASSTDRYTEAFF. Looking up the rest from reference TRBV11-1 and TRBJ1-1 gives the full variable domain: EAEVAQSPRYKITEKSQAVAFWCDPISGHATLYWYRQILGQGPELLVQFQDESVVDDSQLPKDRFSAERLKGVDSTLKIQPAELGDSAMYLCASSTDRYTEAFFGQGTRLTVV.

This rearrangement joins TRBV20-1 to TRBJ2-7; D is ambiguous. This CDR3 region has 14 residues. Trimming removed 0 bases at V and 3 bases at J, with 12 bases between. The germline gives CDR1 DFQATT, CDR2 SNEGSKA (reference sequence). The CDR3 sequence is CSAREKNRIYEQYF. The CDR3 nucleotides read TGCAGTGCTAGAGAAAAGAACCGCATCTACGAGCAGTACTTC.

CDR3 protein: CSARGLAGRYEQYF. CDR3 coding DNA: TGCAGTGCTAGAGGACTAGCGGGTCGTTACGAGCAGTACTTC. J is TRBJ2-7 and V is TRBV20-1; 10 nucleotides line up with TRBD2. Germline V gene sequence: CDR1 DFQATT, CDR2 SNEGSKA (reference sequence). CDR3 length: 14 residues. The trim removed 1 base at V and 4 bases at J, leaving 4 bases unmatched.

The rearrangement uses TRBV7-2 and TRBJ2-3; D may be TRBD1 or TRBD2 (5 bases each). From germline, CDR1 is SGHTA and CDR2 FQGNSA. Trimming removed 3 bases at V and 4 bases at J, with 14 bases between. This CDR3 is 15 amino acids long. Here the CDR3 reads CASSLSGTPSDTQYF. In nucleotides, the CDR3 is TGTGCCAGCAGCTTGTCGGGGACCCCGTCAGATACGCAGTATTTT.

The chain is built from TRBV15 and TRBJ2-3; D possibly uses TRBD1 or TRBD2 (5 bases each). V lost 0 bases, J lost 5 bases, and 15 bases lay in between. CDR3 length equals 16 residues. Germline loops: CDR1 LNHNV, CDR2 YYDKDF (reference sequence). The CDR3 is CATSRDDPEGKDTQYF. Here the CDR3 DNA reads TGTGCCACCAGCAGAGATGACCCAGAGGGGAAAGATACGCAGTATTTT.

This clonotype was seen a handful of times. V is TRBV24-1 and J is TRBJ2-1; 7 nucleotides agree with TRBD2. V shed 9 bases, J shed 2 bases, and the junction held 3 bases outside the gene matches. CDR1 KGHDR and CDR2 SFDVKD come from the germline V gene. The CDR3 has 13 residues. CDR3 protein: CATGGRAYNEQFF. The CDR3 DNA follows: TGTGCCACCGGTGGGAGGGCCTACAATGAGCAGTTCTTC.

This sequence joins TRBV7-9 and TRBJ2-7, with D possibly being TRBD2 (6 bases). CDR1 is SEHNR, CDR2 FQNEAQ, per germline (reference sequence). The V and J ends lost 5 bases and 1 base respectively, with 18 bases between them. CDR3 length: 16 amino acids. CDR3 sequence reads: CASSLDELGGSYEQYF. The CDR3 DNA reads TGTGCCAGCAGCCTGGATGAATTGGGAGGTTCCTACGAGCAGTACTTC.

The chain combines TRBV20-1 with TRBJ2-5; TRBD2 might be the D (5 bases). The CDR3 length is 13 residues. Germline V gene data show CDR1 as DFQATT and CDR2 as SNEGSKA (reference sequence). The V end was cut by 2 bases, the J end by 3 bases, with 10 bases between. The CDR3 region has the DNA TGCAGTGCTAGATCCAGCGGCGAAGAGACCCAGTACTTC. Encoded protein: CSARSSGEETQYF.

The chain uses TRBV29-1 and TRBJ2-5; D possibly uses TRBD1 or TRBD2 (6 bases each). Germline CDR1 reads SQVTM; CDR2 reads ANQGSEA. V dropped 6 bases and J dropped 4 bases, with 9 bases sitting between them. The CDR3 contains 11 residues. This chain's CDR3 is CSVEGGETQYF. DNA for the CDR3: TGCAGCGTGGAGGGGGGAGAGACCCAGTACTTC.

The chain joins TRBV20-1 to TRBJ1-2; D is uncertain. This CDR3 comprises 13 residues. V gave up 4 bases and J gave up 4 bases, with 13 bases separating them. Germline V gene data show CDR1 as DFQATT and CDR2 as SNEGSKA (reference sequence). CDR3 coding DNA: TGCAGTGCTAACTACAAATCTCTCTATGGCTACACCTTC. Translated, it gives CSANYKSLYGYTF.